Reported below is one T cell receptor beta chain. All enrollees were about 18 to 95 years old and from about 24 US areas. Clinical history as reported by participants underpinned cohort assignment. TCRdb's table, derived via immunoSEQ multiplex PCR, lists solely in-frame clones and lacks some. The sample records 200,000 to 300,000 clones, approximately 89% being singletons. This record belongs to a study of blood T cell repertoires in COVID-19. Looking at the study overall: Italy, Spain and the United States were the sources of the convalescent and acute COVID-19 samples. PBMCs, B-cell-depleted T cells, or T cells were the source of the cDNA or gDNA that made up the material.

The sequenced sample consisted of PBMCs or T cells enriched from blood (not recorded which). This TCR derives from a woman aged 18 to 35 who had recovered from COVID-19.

The CDR3: CASRRFLVADTQYF. DNA for the CDR3: TGTGCCAGCAGGCGATTCCTGGTAGCAGATACGCAGTATTTT. V and J are TRBV2 and TRBJ2-3; D is unresolved. The V gene's germline CDR1 is SNHLY and CDR2 FYNNEI. The germline V and J ends were trimmed by 6 bases and 4 bases, with 14 bases remaining between them. This CDR3 comprises 14 residues.